These 21 T cell receptor beta chains came from one sample sequenced in a study of technical replicates of blood from several donors. Only in-frame clones appear in the TCRdb table, and some are missing; sequencing was by immunoSEQ multiplex PCR. The table records 79,000 or so clones, roughly 93% of them present only once. Material for sequencing was T cells isolated from PBMCs. The receptors shown here come from a human donor in good health.

The genes are TRBV5-1 and TRBJ2-3, with 9 bases aligning to TRBD2. Germline loops: CDR1 SGHRS, CDR2 YFSETQ. V was clipped by 4 bases and J by 7 bases; unmatched bases: 4. The CDR3 consists of 13 residues. The CDR3 loop is CASSPGTSNTQYF. As DNA, the CDR3 is TGCGCCAGCAGCCCCGGGACTAGCAATACGCAGTATTTT.

J is TRBJ2-3 and V is TRBV5-6, with TRBD2 matching over 12 bases. V shed 4 bases and J 0 bases; nucleotides not matched to a gene: 0. Germline assignment: CDR1 SGHDT and CDR2 YYEEEE. The CDR3 is made up of 15 amino acids. The CDR3 DNA is TGTGCCAGCAGCGGACTAGCGGGAAGCACAGATACGCAGTATTTT. Translation gives CASSGLAGSTDTQYF.

This chain connects TRBV10-2 to TRBJ1-5, with D unclear. This CDR3 has 13 residues. The V end lost 3 bases, the J end lost 6 bases, and 9 bases lay between the germline ends. The V gene's germline CDR1 is WSHSY and CDR2 SAAADI. CDR3 nucleotide sequence: TGCGCCAGCAGTGAACACCGTATTCAGCCCCAGCATTTT. It specifies CASSEHRIQPQHF.

The V call is TRBV9, the J call TRBJ2-7; TRBD1 aligns across 11 bases. Trimming took 0 bases from V and 4 from J; bases not matched to a gene: 24. Germline V CDR1 and CDR2: SGDLS, YYNGEE. The CDR3 consists of 22 residues. In DNA, the CDR3 is TGTGCCAGCAGCGTAGCTGACCGGGGAAAACGGACAGGGGGCAATTCGTTTTACGAGCAGTACTTC. Its translation is CASSVADRGKRTGGNSFYEQYF. Combining the CDR3 with reference TRBV9 and TRBJ2-7 gives the whole variable domain DSGVTQTPKHLITATGQRVTLRCSPRSGDLSVYWYQQSLDQGLQFLIQYYNGEERAKGNILERFSAQQFPDLHSELNLSSLELGDSALYFCASSVADRGKRTGGNSFYEQYFGPGTRLTVT.

The V call is TRBV6-1, the J call TRBJ1-1, with a weak D call TRBD1 (5 bases). Germline V gene sequence: CDR1 MNHNS, CDR2 SASEGT. The ends were cut back, 7 bases at V and 1 base at J, with 13 bases in the middle. The CDR3 totals 14 residues. CDR3 amino acids: CASTRRGGNTEAFF. Written as DNA, the CDR3 is TGTGCCAGCACTCGGCGGGGGGGGAACACTGAAGCTTTCTTT.

The rearrangement uses TRBV19 and TRBJ2-5; no definite D call. Trimming removed 1 base from V and 5 bases from J, with 11 bases in between. The CDR3 extends over 14 amino acids. Germline V CDR1 and CDR2: LNHDA, SQIVND (reference sequence). CDR3 region: CASSIVISSETQYF. CDR3 nucleotide sequence: TGTGCCAGTAGTATAGTCATAAGTAGCGAGACCCAGTACTTC.

This clone has a handful of counts. The chain has TRBV14 and TRBJ1-2; the match to TRBD1 covers 7 bases. Per the germline V gene, CDR1 is SGHDN and CDR2 is FVKESK. The CDR3 spans 15 residues. Trimming took 2 bases from V and 3 from J; bases not matched to a gene: 6. In DNA, the CDR3 is TGTGCCAGCAGCCAACTAAAAGGGACAGACTATGGCTACACCTTC. Its translation is CASSQLKGTDYGYTF.

The CDR3 reads CAWSPTVGQGPNQPQHF. The CDR3 bases are TGTGCCTGGAGTCCTACCGTGGGACAGGGTCCCAATCAGCCCCAGCATTTT. This chain joins TRBV30 and TRBJ1-5; TRBD1 agrees at 9 bases. The germline V gene encodes CDR1 GTSNPN and CDR2 SVGIG (reference sequence). Trimming took 2 bases from V and 3 from J; bases not matched to a gene: 11. This CDR3 region has 17 residues.

J is TRBJ2-3 and V is TRBV27, with 8 nucleotides matching TRBD1. Trimming removed 5 bases from V and 5 bases from J; junction bases left unmatched: 15. The V gene's germline CDR1 is MNHEY and CDR2 SMNVEV (reference sequence). CDR3 length: 17 residues. CDR3 loop: CASSPRGRTGLGDTQYF. CDR3 nucleotides: TGTGCCAGCAGTCCAAGGGGGCGGACAGGGCTGGGAGATACGCAGTATTTT.

This CDR3 reads CASSRGQGDYEQYF. The CDR3 DNA sequence: TGTGCCAGTAGCAGAGGACAGGGGGACTACGAGCAGTACTTC. The J gene is TRBJ2-7, the V gene TRBV19, with 10 bases that match TRBD1. Germline V CDR1 and CDR2: LNHDA, SQIVND (reference sequence). Trimming removed 6 bases from V and 3 bases from J; junction bases left unmatched: 5. This CDR3 is 14 amino acids long.

The DNA of the CDR3 is TGTGCCAGCAGCAAAGCGCCGGGGACAGGTGGGTACGAGCAGTACTTC. Amino acid sequence: CASSKAPGTGGYEQYF. The chain is built from TRBV21-1 and TRBJ2-7; the D call in the table, TRBD1, was not verified against the DNA. TRBV21-1 is shown as a pseudogene. The CDR3 totals 16 residues.

The genes are TRBV5-1 and TRBJ2-7; D might be TRBD1 (5 bases). The germline V gene has CDR1 SGHRS and CDR2 YFSETQ. V gave up 0 bases and J gave up 2 bases, with 9 bases separating them. The CDR3 contains 14 residues. The CDR3 sequence: CASSLATDPYEQYF. The CDR3 DNA reads TGCGCCAGCAGCTTGGCGACAGATCCCTACGAGCAGTACTTC.

The DNA for the CDR3 is TGTGCCAGCAGGGGACAGCCGACTAACTATGGCTACACCTTC. The encoded protein is CASRGQPTNYGYTF. J is TRBJ1-2 and V is TRBV6-6; TRBD1 aligns across 7 bases. Germline V CDR1 and CDR2: MNHNY, SVGAGI (reference sequence). This CDR3 has 14 residues. J was trimmed by 0 bases and V by 6 bases; bases with no gene match: 4.

This clone was observed once. The DNA for the CDR3 is TGCGCCAGCAGAAACGGACAGGGTGAAGCTTTCTTT. Amino acid sequence: CASRNGQGEAFF. The rearrangement uses TRBV10-2 and TRBJ1-1; 8 bases match TRBD1. The CDR3 has 12 amino acids. Trimming took 6 bases from V and 7 from J; bases not matched to a gene: 4. Germline-derived CDR1 and CDR2 are WSHSY and SAAADI.

The rearrangement links TRBV5-1 to TRBJ2-7; 8 positions agree with TRBD1. CDR3 size: 15 residues. Per the germline V gene, CDR1 is SGHRS and CDR2 is YFSETQ. V trimming: 6 bases; J trimming: 6 bases; junction bases outside the gene matches: 14. The chain's CDR3 is CASTVNTDRASEQYF. CDR3 DNA sequence: TGCGCCAGCACGGTAAATACGGACAGGGCGTCCGAGCAGTACTTC.

This chain joins TRBV28 and TRBJ1-2; 7 positions match TRBD1. The length of the CDR3 is 13 residues. CDR1 and CDR2 from the germline V gene are MDHEN and SYDVKM. The junction had 3 bases not matched to a gene; V was cut back by 3 bases and J by 5 bases. The CDR3 is CASSFRDSYGYTF. In DNA, the CDR3 is TGTGCCAGCAGTTTCCGGGACAGTTATGGCTACACCTTC.

The table lists this clone with a count of one. The chain recombines TRBV5-1 with TRBJ1-2; 9 bases fit TRBD1. Germline CDR1 SGHRS, CDR2 YFSETQ. Unmatched junction bases numbered 6, after V lost 4 bases and J lost 8 bases. The length of the CDR3 is 13 residues. The CDR3 nucleotides read TGCGCCAGCAGCCTGGGACAGGGTAAGGGCTACACCTTC. It is translated as CASSLGQGKGYTF.

The chain carries TRBV10-3 and TRBJ2-5; D unclear. Trimming cost V 6 bases and J 5 bases, with 13 bases left between them. Germline V gene lookup returns CDR1 ENHRY and CDR2 SYGVKD. This CDR3 is built from 13 residues. The chain's CDR3 is CAIRPDDSETQYF. As DNA, the CDR3 is TGTGCCATCAGACCAGATGACTCGGAGACCCAGTACTTC.

The V call is TRBV19, the J call TRBJ2-7; TRBD1 matches 8 bases. CDR1 LNHDA and CDR2 SQIVND come from the germline V gene (reference sequence). The CDR3 runs 15 residues. With V trimmed by 1 base and J by 1 base, 3 bases remained unmatched. The CDR3 spells CASSIGQGLSYEQYF. In DNA, the CDR3 is TGTGCCAGTAGTATAGGACAGGGGCTATCCTACGAGCAGTACTTC.

The chain combines TRBV10-3 with TRBJ2-6; the match to TRBD1 covers 10 bases. V was clipped by 4 bases and J by 4 bases; unmatched bases: 4. The V gene's germline CDR1 is ENHRY and CDR2 SYGVKD. The CDR3 runs 16 residues. CDR3 bases: TGTGCCATCAGTGGGACAGGGGGGGCCGGGGCCAACGTCCTGACTTTC. It is translated as CAISGTGGAGANVLTF.

With regard to this clone: Relative to the germline gene, one junction end is altered; a read error may explain this. The V call is TRBV9, the J call TRBJ1-2; a possible D gene is TRBD1 (5 bases). CDR1 is SGDLS, CDR2 YYNGEE, per germline. The CDR3 runs 12 residues. The CDR3 nucleotides are TGTGCCAGCAGCCTCGGGGAGGGGATCCTCCACTTC. It yields the protein CASSLGEGILHF.